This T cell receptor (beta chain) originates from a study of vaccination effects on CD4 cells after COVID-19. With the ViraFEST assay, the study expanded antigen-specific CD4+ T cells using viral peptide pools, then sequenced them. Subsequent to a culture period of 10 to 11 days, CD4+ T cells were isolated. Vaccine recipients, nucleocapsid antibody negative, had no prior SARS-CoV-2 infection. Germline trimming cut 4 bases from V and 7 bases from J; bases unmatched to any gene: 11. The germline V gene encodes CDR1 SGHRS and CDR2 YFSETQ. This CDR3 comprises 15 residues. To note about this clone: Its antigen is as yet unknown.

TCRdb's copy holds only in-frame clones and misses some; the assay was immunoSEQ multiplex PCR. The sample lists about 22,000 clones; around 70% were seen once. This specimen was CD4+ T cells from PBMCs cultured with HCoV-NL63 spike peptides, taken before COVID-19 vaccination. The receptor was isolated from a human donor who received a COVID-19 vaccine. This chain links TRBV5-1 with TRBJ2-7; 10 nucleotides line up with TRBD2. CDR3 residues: CASSKPLAGRWEQYF. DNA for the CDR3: TGCGCCAGCAGCAAACCACTAGCGGGACGATGGGAGCAGTACTTC.